This T cell receptor (beta chain) comes out of a study of tumor-infiltrating lymphocytes in primary liver carcinoma. A constant-region primer served to make TCR beta cDNA from about 530 ng total RNA. Each TCR beta library was derived from three nested multiplex PCR rounds that employed slightly modified ARM-PCR. TRBV1-TRBV30 forward primers paired with a C-beta reverse primer drove the first two PCR rounds, 10 cycles each. TCRdb independently ran MiXCR on the multiplex PCR reads; one entry per CDR3 protein. The data contain 180,000 or so distinct CDR3 sequences, over 45% of them singletons. The CDR3 spans 15 residues. Germline CDR1 and CDR2: SGHAT and FQNNGV. Researchers drew blood RNA from unsorted whole blood and extracted germline DNA as well. Study-wide results and limits: With p = 0.039, the top-250-clone fraction in tumors significantly exceeded that in blood.

In the case of this clonotype: The antigen is undetermined. The junction departs from germline at one end; a sequencing error may be responsible.

This receptor was taken from a man aged 40-55 years with primary liver carcinoma and hepatitis B virus infection. Sequences were obtained from peripheral blood. The chain has TRBV11-2 and TRBJ2-1, with 7 bases matching TRBD2. In DNA, the CDR3 is TGTGCCAGCAGCTTATGGGGACTAACGAAAAATGGGCAGTTCTTC. It specifies CASSLWGLTKNGQFF.